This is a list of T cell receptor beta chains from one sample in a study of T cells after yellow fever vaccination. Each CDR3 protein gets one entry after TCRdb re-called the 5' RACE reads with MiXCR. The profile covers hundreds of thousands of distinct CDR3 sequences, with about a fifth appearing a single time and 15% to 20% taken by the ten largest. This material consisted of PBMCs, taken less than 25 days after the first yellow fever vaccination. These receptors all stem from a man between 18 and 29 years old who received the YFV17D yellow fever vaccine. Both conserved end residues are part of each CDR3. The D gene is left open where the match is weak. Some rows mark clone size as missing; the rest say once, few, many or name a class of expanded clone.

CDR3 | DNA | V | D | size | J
CASSLGLLDGEQFF | TGCGCCAGCAGCCTAGGATTACTGGATGGTGAGCAGTTCTTC | TRBV5-1 | - | many | TRBJ2-1
CSVKGFRGGSTDTQYF | TGCAGCGTTAAGGGTTTCCGGGGCGGTAGCACAGATACGCAGTATTTT | TRBV29-1 | - | - | TRBJ2-3
CASSPGTGREQYF | TGTGCCAGCAGCCCAGGGACAGGGAGAGAGCAGTACTTC | TRBV7-3 | TRBD1 | many | TRBJ2-7
CASSQGGVTPLHF | TGTGCCAGCAGTCAGGGTGGGGTTACGCCCCTCCACTTT | TRBV27 | - | many | TRBJ1-6
CASTTMGQVGDTQYF | TGTGCCAGCACTACTATGGGACAGGTGGGAGATACGCAGTATTTT | TRBV6-1 | TRBD1 | few | TRBJ2-3
CASSFWTSNEQFF | TGTGCCAGCAGTTTTTGGACCAGCAATGAGCAGTTCTTC | TRBV28 | - | - | TRBJ2-1
CAIKGGLAGTGELFF | TGTGCCATTAAAGGAGGACTAGCGGGCACCGGGGAGCTGTTTTTT | TRBV12-3/TRBV12-4 | TRBD2 | - | TRBJ2-2
CASRWTGSYTEAFF | TGTGCCAGCAGATGGACAGGTTCTTACACTGAAGCTTTCTTT | TRBV3-1 | TRBD1 | - | TRBJ1-1
CSARDSGQGGQAFF | TGCAGTGCTAGAGATTCCGGACAGGGAGGGCAAGCTTTCTTT | TRBV20-1 | TRBD1 | - | TRBJ1-1
CASSPRDNEQFF | TGTGCCAGCAGCCCCCGGGACAATGAGCAGTTCTTC | TRBV18 | - | many | TRBJ2-1
CASSVSGTGMNTEAFF | TGTGCCAGCTCAGTATCCGGGACAGGGATGAACACTGAAGCTTTCTTT | TRBV18 | TRBD1 | few | TRBJ1-1
CASSLGLAGPSSTDTQYF | TGTGCCAGCAGCTTAGGGCTAGCGGGGCCGTCTAGCACAGATACGCAGTATTTT | TRBV7-2 | TRBD2 | few | TRBJ2-3
CAISESGQGYEQYF | TGTGCCATCAGTGAGTCAGGACAGGGCTACGAGCAGTACTTC | TRBV10-3 | TRBD1 | few | TRBJ2-7
CASSEKRGSGSPLHF | TGTGCCAGCAGTGAAAAAAGGGGATCAGGTTCACCCCTCCACTTT | TRBV6-1 | - | - | TRBJ1-6
CASSLGAPGKAKNIQYF | TGTGCCAGCAGCTTAGGCGCGCCGGGGAAGGCCAAAAACATTCAGTACTTC | TRBV7-2 | - | - | TRBJ2-4
CAWSVRGYYGYTF | TGTGCCTGGAGTGTTCGGGGATACTATGGCTACACCTTC | TRBV30 | - | - | TRBJ1-2
CASSSTGGDEAFF | TGTGCCAGCAGCTCAACAGGGGGCGACGAAGCTTTCTTT | TRBV13 | TRBD1 | - | TRBJ1-1
CASSYKGGAFF | TGTGCCAGCAGCTACAAAGGGGGAGCTTTCTTT | TRBV4-2 | - | many | TRBJ1-1
CASSPHQGQGYYEQYF | TGTGCCAGCAGTCCCCATCAGGGACAGGGATACTACGAGCAGTACTTC | TRBV27 | TRBD1 | few | TRBJ2-7
CASSLTGHYGYTF | TGTGCCAGCAGTTTAACCGGTCACTATGGCTACACCTTC | TRBV12-3/TRBV12-4 | - | - | TRBJ1-2